A single sample gave rise to the 22 T cell receptor beta chains below, sequenced in a study of cytomegalovirus exposure and HLA in healthy donors. This PCR relied on a set of 60 Vbeta primers and 13 Jbeta primers. TCRdb's table, derived via immunoSEQ multiplex PCR, lists solely in-frame clones and lacks some. The specimen's table records around 31,000 clones. Sequencing was performed on PBMCs. These receptors all come from a man aged 25-40 years in good health and CMV-seronegative.

CDR3 DNA sequence: TGCGCCAGCAGCTCGTCTAGCGGGGTAGATACGCAGTATTTT. Translating gives CASSSSSGVDTQYF. The chain uses TRBV5-1 and TRBJ2-3; 9 bases are shared with TRBD2. The CDR3 has 14 residues. Germline lookup yields CDR1 SGHRS and CDR2 YFSETQ. Unmatched junction bases numbered 4, after V lost 3 bases and J lost 5 bases.

This chain connects TRBV18 to TRBJ1-3; D not certain. Trimming stripped 3 bases from V and 4 bases from J, with 13 bases between. The CDR3 runs to 15 residues. Germline assignment: CDR1 KGHSH and CDR2 LQKENI. CDR3 nucleotides: TGTGCCAGCTCACCTAGCGCTCTCAGCGGAAACACCATATATTTT. Translated, it gives CASSPSALSGNTIYF.

The chain couples TRBV5-1 to TRBJ1-2; no reliable D call. Germline V lookup: CDR1 SGHRS, CDR2 YFSETQ. The CDR3 totals 14 residues. V lost 0 bases, J lost 0 bases, and 6 bases lay in between. In DNA, the CDR3 is TGCGCCAGCAGCTTGGACAGCCCTAACTATGGCTACACCTTC. It is translated as CASSLDSPNYGYTF.

V gene TRBV18 combines with J gene TRBJ1-3, with 9 bases lining up with TRBD1. The V and J ends lost 0 bases and 4 bases, in that order; junction bases with no gene match: 1. The CDR3 length is 15 residues. Germline V CDR1 and CDR2: KGHSH, LQKENI. The CDR3, as DNA: TGTGCCAGCTCACCACCCGGGACAGGGGGAAACACCATATATTTT. Protein sequence: CASSPPGTGGNTIYF.

The V call is TRBV2, the J call TRBJ2-1; D uncertain. V lost 4 bases to trimming and J lost 9 bases, with 22 bases between them. From germline, CDR1 is SNHLY and CDR2 FYNNEI. CDR3 size: 16 residues. CDR3 residues: CASSVIGGFLSGEQFF. CDR3 coding DNA: TGTGCCAGCAGTGTCATCGGCGGTTTTTTATCGGGTGAGCAGTTCTTC.

V gene TRBV18 combines with J gene TRBJ2-2; a weak D match, TRBD2 (6 bases). The length of the CDR3 is 16 residues. Germline V gives CDR1 KGHSH, CDR2 LQKENI. The V end lost 0 bases, the J end lost 5 bases, and 13 bases lay between the germline ends. The CDR3 DNA reads as TGTGCCAGCTCACCACCGAATATTGGGGGGACCGGGGAGCTGTTTTTT. Residues: CASSPPNIGGTGELFF. Full variable domain (missing parts from reference TRBV18 and TRBJ2-2): NAGVMQNPRHLVRRRGQEARLRCSPMKGHSHVYWYRQLPEEGLKFMVYLQKENIIDESGMPKERFSAEFPKEGPSILRIQQVVRGDSAAYFCASSPPNIGGTGELFFGEGSRLTVL.

The chain couples TRBV6-5 to TRBJ2-7; TRBD1 aligns across 8 bases. Germline-derived CDR1 and CDR2 are MNHEY and SVGAGI. J gave up 3 bases and V 0 bases, and 4 bases lay outside the gene matches. This CDR3 is built from 15 residues. In DNA form, the CDR3 reads TGTGCCAGCAGTTACTCGTCAGGGGGCAGCTACGAGCAGTACTTC. Its translation is CASSYSSGGSYEQYF.

V and J are TRBV11-3 and TRBJ2-7; 9 nucleotides align to TRBD1. V shed 3 bases, J shed 5 bases, and the junction held 8 bases outside the gene matches. CDR1 and CDR2 from the germline V gene are SGHNT and YENEEA. The CDR3 loop spans 15 amino acids. CDR3 protein: CASSFAGTGSHEQYF. The CDR3 region has the DNA TGTGCCAGCAGCTTTGCCGGGACAGGGAGCCACGAGCAGTACTTC. Full variable domain (rest looked up from reference TRBV11-3 and TRBJ2-7): EAGVVQSPRYKIIEKKQPVAFWCNPISGHNTLYWYLQNLGQGPELLIRYENEEAVDDSQLPKDRFSAERLKGVDSTLKIQPAELGDSAVYLCASSFAGTGSHEQYFGPGTRLTVT.

The chain recombines TRBV6-5 with TRBJ1-2; D is uncertain. The CDR3 is 14 amino acids. V lost 5 bases and J lost 5, with 15 bases in between. Germline V CDR1 and CDR2: MNHEY, SVGAGI. The CDR3 region has the DNA TGTGCCAGCAGTACCGGAGGACTACCTTATGGCTACACCTTC. Residues: CASSTGGLPYGYTF.

The gene calls are TRBV5-1 and TRBJ2-1; 12 positions agree with TRBD2. Germline V gene lookup returns CDR1 SGHRS and CDR2 YFSETQ. J gave up 9 bases and V 4 bases, and 5 bases lay outside the gene matches. This CDR3 has 14 amino acids. The CDR3 spells CASSARTSGAEQFF. As DNA, the CDR3 is TGCGCCAGCAGCGCGCGGACTAGCGGGGCTGAGCAGTTCTTC.

This chain connects TRBV7-2 to TRBJ1-4; D not certain. Germline loops: CDR1 SGHTA, CDR2 FQGNSA. The CDR3 is 15 amino acids. Trimming took off 6 bases at V and 7 bases at J, with 18 bases between the two ends. This CDR3 is CASSPQTGSGEKLFF. DNA for the CDR3: TGTGCCAGCAGTCCTCAGACGGGAAGTGGTGAAAAACTGTTTTTT.

The V gene is TRBV9, the J gene TRBJ2-7, with TRBD2 identical over 13 bases. The CDR3 has 15 residues. V shed 4 bases and J 9 bases; nucleotides not matched to a gene: 10. Germline V lookup: CDR1 SGDLS, CDR2 YYNGEE. The CDR3 reads CASSPGTSGAWGQYF. The DNA for the CDR3 is TGTGCCAGCAGCCCAGGGACTAGCGGGGCCTGGGGGCAGTACTTC.

The chain joins TRBV29-1 to TRBJ2-5, with a tentative D call TRBD2 (5 bases). The CDR3 contains 13 residues. The germline V and J ends were trimmed by 6 bases and 0 bases, with 11 bases remaining between them. Germline CDR1 is SQVTM and CDR2 is ANQGSEA. The CDR3 DNA reads as TGCAGCGTAGACTACAGCAACCAAGAGACCCAGTACTTC. Its protein is CSVDYSNQETQYF.

CDR3 protein: CSATWTVQETQYF. Written as DNA, the CDR3 is TGCAGCGCCACCTGGACAGTACAAGAGACCCAGTACTTC. V usage is TRBV29-1 and J usage is TRBJ2-5, with D possibly matching TRBD1 (6 bases). Between the trimmed V and J ends, which lost 7 bases and 2 bases, there was a span of 14 bases. CDR3 length: 13 residues. Germline CDR1 SQVTM, CDR2 ANQGSEA.

This CDR3 is CASSQVEGDYEQYF. CDR3 DNA: TGTGCCAGCAGCCAAGTGGAAGGGGATTACGAGCAGTACTTC. This sequence joins TRBV4-2 and TRBJ2-7; D may be TRBD1 (5 bases). Germline assignment: CDR1 LGHNA and CDR2 YNFKEQ. The V end was cut by 1 base, the J end by 4 bases, with 11 bases between. This CDR3 contains 14 residues.

This chain links TRBV11-2 with TRBJ2-2, with D maybe TRBD1 (5 bases). The CDR3 is made up of 15 amino acids. The germline V gene has CDR1 SGHAT and CDR2 FQNNGV. V was clipped by 5 bases and J by 5 bases, with 15 bases between them. DNA for the CDR3: TGTGCCAGCAGCCACAAGCCAGGGTATACCGGGGAGCTGTTTTTT. As protein: CASSHKPGYTGELFF.

The CDR3 reads CASSHTGQFVQPQHF. CDR3 DNA: TGTGCCAGCTCACACACGGGACAGTTTGTCCAGCCCCAGCATTTT. The chain carries TRBV18 and TRBJ1-5; TRBD1 matches 7 bases. CDR1 is KGHSH and CDR2 is LQKENI in the germline V gene. The V segment lost 4 bases and the J segment 7 bases; nucleotides outside the gene matches: 10. The CDR3 is 15 residues long.

The chain combines TRBV2 with TRBJ2-7; D is uncertain. The V and J ends lost 2 bases and 5 bases respectively, with 13 bases between them. This CDR3 has 14 residues. Per the germline V gene, CDR1 is SNHLY and CDR2 is FYNNEI. For the CDR3, the DNA is TGTGCCAGCAGTGAAAAGGTTACAGTTAACGAGCAGTACTTC. Translation gives CASSEKVTVNEQYF.

The chain recombines TRBV28 with TRBJ1-6; tentatively, D is TRBD1 (6 bases). CDR1 and CDR2 (germline): MDHEN, SYDVKM. This CDR3 has 14 amino acids. V was pared by 6 bases and J by 4 bases, with 10 bases between. For the CDR3, the DNA is TGTGCCAGCAGGGACAGCCTATATAATTCACCCCTCCACTTT. As protein: CASRDSLYNSPLHF.

This chain links TRBV27 with TRBJ1-6; 9 nucleotides line up with TRBD1. Germline loops: CDR1 MNHEY, CDR2 SMNVEV (reference sequence). V lost 5 bases, J lost 15 bases, and 14 bases stayed unmatched. The CDR3 is 15 amino acids. CDR3 DNA: TGTGCCAGCAGTCCCCCGGGGACAGGGCTCCCTCTCCTCCACTTT. Translation gives CASSPPGTGLPLLHF.

The chain joins TRBV7-9 to TRBJ2-4; D may be TRBD1 (5 bases). This CDR3 comprises 14 residues. CDR1 and CDR2 (germline): SEHNR, FQNEAQ (reference sequence). Trimming pared 5 bases from V and 12 bases from J, leaving 20 bases between. CDR3 coding DNA: TGTGCCAGCAGCCAGACCTATCAGGGCAGCAATCAGTACTTC. It is translated as CASSQTYQGSNQYF. The whole variable domain, filled in from reference TRBV7-9 and TRBJ2-4, reads DTGVSQNPRHKITKRGQNVTFRCDPISEHNRLYWYRQTLGQGPEFLTYFQNEAQLEKSRLLSDRFSAERPKGSFSTLEIQRTEQGDSAMYLCASSQTYQGSNQYFGAGTRLSVL.

V usage is TRBV2 and J usage is TRBJ2-7; 13 bases map to TRBD2. Germline V gene data show CDR1 as SNHLY and CDR2 as FYNNEI. There are 13 residues in the CDR3. V gave up 6 bases and J gave up 7 bases; unmatched junction bases: 3. The chain's CDR3 is CASRELAGGEQYF. The CDR3 DNA sequence: TGTGCCAGCAGGGAACTAGCGGGAGGGGAGCAGTACTTC.